Listed below are T cell receptor beta chains from one sample, sequenced in a study of blood T cell repertoires in COVID-19. The repertoire was sequenced with immunoSEQ multiplex PCR; TCRdb's copy has only in-frame clones and lacks some. The sample has 70,000 or so clones; more than 75% are singletons. The specimen sequenced was peripheral blood. The receptors stem from a man in his 70s with active or convalescent COVID-19. The CDR3 runs from the conserved cysteine through the conserved F or W. A D gene is named only where the DNA matches it firmly. Rows give clone size only sometimes, using once, few, many, or a class for an expanded clone.

length,D,size,J,V,DNA,CDR3
14,NA,NA,TRBJ1-6,TRBV27,TGTGCCAGCAGTTTACTTCAGGGGCGACAACCCCTCCACTTT,CASSLLQGRQPLHF
15,NA,NA,TRBJ2-3,TRBV28,TGTGCCAGCAGCCCAAGAGACAGGATCACAGATACGCAGTATTTT,CASSPRDRITDTQYF
17,TRBD1,once,TRBJ1-2,TRBV5-1,TGCGCCAGCAGCTTGGGTTCCGGGACAGGGCCTTTATATGGCTACACCTTC,CASSLGSGTGPLYGYTF
15,NA,once,TRBJ2-1,TRBV6-2/TRBV6-3,TGTGCCAGCAGTCCCCGACTAATGACCTACAATGAGCAGTTCTTC,CASSPRLMTYNEQFF
15,TRBD2,NA,TRBJ2-1,TRBV7-2,TGTGCCAGCAGCTTCGGGACTAGCGGGAGAAATGAGCAGTTCTTC,CASSFGTSGRNEQFF
16,NA,NA,TRBJ1-4,TRBV5-4,TGTGCCAGCCAAGGGGGAGGGTGGCCCTCTAATGAAAAACTGTTTTTT,CASQGGGWPSNEKLFF
13,TRBD2,NA,TRBJ2-7,TRBV27,TGTGCCAGCAGGCCAGGACTAGTGCGCGAGCAGTACTTC,CASRPGLVREQYF
14,NA,NA,TRBJ1-1,TRBV5-1,TGCGCCAGCAGCTCGGGTCCGGACAGAACTGAAGCTTTCTTT,CASSSGPDRTEAFF
12,TRBD1,NA,TRBJ1-1,TRBV7-2,TGTGCCAGCAGCTTGACAGGGTCCGTAGCTTTCTTT,CASSLTGSVAFF
15,NA,NA,TRBJ1-5,TRBV28,TGTGCCAGCAGTCCCCAGTGGTATAGCAATCAGCCCCAGCATTTT,CASSPQWYSNQPQHF